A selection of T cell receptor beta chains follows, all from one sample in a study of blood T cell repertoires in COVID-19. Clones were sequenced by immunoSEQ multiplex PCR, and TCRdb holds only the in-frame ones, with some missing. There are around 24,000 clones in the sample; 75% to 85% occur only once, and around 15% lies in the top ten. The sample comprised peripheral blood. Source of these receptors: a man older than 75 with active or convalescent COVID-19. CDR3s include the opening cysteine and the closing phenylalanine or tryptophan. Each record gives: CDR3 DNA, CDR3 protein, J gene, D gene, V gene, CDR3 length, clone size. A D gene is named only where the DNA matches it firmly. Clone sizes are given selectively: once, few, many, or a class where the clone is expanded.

CDR3 DNA: TGTGCCAGCCGCCAGGGATCAGTCACTGAAGCTTTCTTT
CDR3 protein: CASRQGSVTEAFF
J gene: TRBJ1-1
D gene: NA
V gene: TRBV6-5
CDR3 length: 13
clone size: NA

CDR3 DNA: TGTGCCAGCACCGGCCGCCAGGGGGCTTATAGGAACACTGAAGCTTTCTTT
CDR3 protein: CASTGRQGAYRNTEAFF
J gene: TRBJ1-1
D gene: TRBD1
V gene: TRBV7-9
CDR3 length: 17
clone size: NA

CDR3 DNA: TGCAGCTCCAGGGTGTGCGAGCAGTACTTC
CDR3 protein: CSSRVCEQYF
J gene: TRBJ2-7
D gene: NA
V gene: TRBV20-1
CDR3 length: 10
clone size: NA

CDR3 DNA: TGTGCCAGCAGTCCTCAGACAGCCCCGTACTTC
CDR3 protein: CASSPQTAPYF
J gene: TRBJ2-7
D gene: NA
V gene: TRBV2
CDR3 length: 11
clone size: NA

CDR3 DNA: TGCGCCAGCAGCCAAGGTGTTGGGGCTTTGCGGGAGCAGTACTTC
CDR3 protein: CASSQGVGALREQYF
J gene: TRBJ2-7
D gene: NA
V gene: TRBV4-1
CDR3 length: 15
clone size: NA

CDR3 DNA: TGTGCCAGCAGTTTTATTGGTGCGGGAATGAACACTGAAGCTTTCTTT
CDR3 protein: CASSFIGAGMNTEAFF
J gene: TRBJ1-1
D gene: NA
V gene: TRBV28
CDR3 length: 16
clone size: NA

CDR3 DNA: TGTGCCAGTAGGCGCAGGGGGTTAAATGGCTACACCTTC
CDR3 protein: CASRRRGLNGYTF
J gene: TRBJ1-2
D gene: TRBD1
V gene: TRBV19
CDR3 length: 13
clone size: once

CDR3 DNA: TGCGCCAGCAGCTTGGGCCCCGTGGGAGCGGGAGTAGACGAGCAGTTCTTC
CDR3 protein: CASSLGPVGAGVDEQFF
J gene: TRBJ2-1
D gene: TRBD2
V gene: TRBV5-1
CDR3 length: 17
clone size: NA

CDR3 DNA: TGCAGCGTTGAAGATAATCCGGACAGGGCCTCTCATTTCTTC
CDR3 protein: CSVEDNPDRASHFF
J gene: TRBJ2-7
D gene: TRBD1
V gene: TRBV29-1
CDR3 length: 14
clone size: NA

CDR3 DNA: TGTGCCAGCAGTTACTCGATATTCGTAGAAGAGCAGTACTTC
CDR3 protein: CASSYSIFVEEQYF
J gene: TRBJ2-7
D gene: NA
V gene: TRBV6-5
CDR3 length: 14
clone size: NA

CDR3 DNA: TGTGCCAGCATTCGCAGGGGAGAGGGGGTTTCAGCTTTCTTT
CDR3 protein: CASIRRGEGVSAFF
J gene: TRBJ1-1
D gene: NA
V gene: TRBV6-5
CDR3 length: 14
clone size: NA

CDR3 DNA: TGTGCCACCAGCAGAGATATTGGGGAGGGGGGCGTAGCCCAGCATTTT
CDR3 protein: CATSRDIGEGGVAQHF
J gene: TRBJ1-5
D gene: NA
V gene: TRBV15
CDR3 length: 16
clone size: NA

CDR3 DNA: TGTGCCAGCAGTGAAGCCGTATTACTAGCGGGACTTCACAATGAGCAGTTCTTC
CDR3 protein: CASSEAVLLAGLHNEQFF
J gene: TRBJ2-1
D gene: TRBD2
V gene: TRBV6-1
CDR3 length: 18
clone size: NA

CDR3 DNA: TGTGCCAGCAGTGATGCGCAGCGGGGGGTCCAAGAGACCCAGTACTTC
CDR3 protein: CASSDAQRGVQETQYF
J gene: TRBJ2-5
D gene: TRBD2
V gene: TRBV2
CDR3 length: 16
clone size: NA

CDR3 DNA: TGTGCCAGCAGTTACTCGTCACAGGGTAGCAATCAGCCCCAGCATTTT
CDR3 protein: CASSYSSQGSNQPQHF
J gene: TRBJ1-5
D gene: NA
V gene: TRBV6-6
CDR3 length: 16
clone size: NA

CDR3 DNA: TGTGCCAGCAGCTTAGGAGGGCGGTTGAACACTGAAGCTTTCTTT
CDR3 protein: CASSLGGRLNTEAFF
J gene: TRBJ1-1
D gene: NA
V gene: TRBV7-6
CDR3 length: 15
clone size: NA

CDR3 DNA: TGTGCCATCAGTGAGTCGGGACAGCATGAAGCTTTCTTT
CDR3 protein: CAISESGQHEAFF
J gene: TRBJ1-1
D gene: TRBD1
V gene: TRBV10-3
CDR3 length: 13
clone size: NA

CDR3 DNA: TGTGCCAGCAGCCGCAGGACAGGAGCAACTAATGAAAAACTGTTTTTT
CDR3 protein: CASSRRTGATNEKLFF
J gene: TRBJ1-4
D gene: TRBD1
V gene: TRBV5-4
CDR3 length: 16
clone size: NA